Shown below are 2 T cell receptor beta chains from a single sample sequenced in a study of beta chain features in type 1 diabetes. The authors reverse transcribed all of the isolated RNA, so sequencing captured expressed TCRB transcripts. Method: immunoSEQ multiplex PCR; TCRdb's copy keeps in-frame clones and lacks some. The table lists roughly 230,000 clones, roughly 9.6% of them singletons. The material sequenced was naive CD4+ T cells from blood. These receptors all stem from a woman aged 18-35 years in good health.

The chain is built from TRBV4-1 and TRBJ2-7, with a possible D match to TRBD1 (6 bases). The CDR3 has 14 amino acids. Germline CDR1 MGHRA, CDR2 YSYEKL. Trimming left V 5 bases short and J 0 bases short, with 11 bases between. The CDR3 bases are TGCGCCAGCAGCTCCAGGGGAACCTCCTACGAGCAGTACTTC. As protein: CASSSRGTSYEQYF.

The V gene is TRBV6-5, the J gene TRBJ2-2, with TRBD2 identical over 12 bases. The CDR3 loop spans 13 amino acids. The V gene end was trimmed by 11 bases and the J gene end by 8 bases; junction bases not matched to a gene: 6. From germline, CDR1 is MNHEY and CDR2 SVGAGI. The CDR3 spells CAARLAGEGELFF. The CDR3, as DNA: TGTGCCGCAAGACTAGCGGGAGAAGGGGAGCTGTTTTTT.